These 8 T cell receptor beta chains came from one sample sequenced in a study of blood T cell repertoires in COVID-19. The table came from immunoSEQ multiplex PCR; TCRdb's copy has only in-frame clones and leaves some out. The table records 450,000 or so clones, roughly 90% of them present only once. The material sequenced was peripheral blood. The receptor source for this set is a man aged 18-30 years with COVID-19, enrolled during active disease.

This chain uses TRBV27 with TRBJ1-4, with a tentative D call TRBD1 (6 bases). The CDR3 spans 14 residues. Trimming removed 3 bases at V and 8 bases at J, with 13 bases between. Germline V gene lookup returns CDR1 MNHEY and CDR2 SMNVEV (reference sequence). CDR3 amino acids: CASSFFGGGEKLFF. In DNA, the CDR3 is TGTGCCAGCAGTTTTTTCGGGGGGGGCGAAAAACTGTTTTTT. The full variable domain, with the rest looked up from reference TRBV27 and TRBJ1-4, is EAQVTQNPRYLITVTGKKLTVTCSQNMNHEYMSWYRQDPGLGLRQIYYSMNVEVTDKGDVPEGYKVSRKEKRNFPLILESPSPNQTSLYFCASSFFGGGEKLFFGSGTQLSVL.

This clone is a singleton in its sample. The rearrangement uses TRBV6-5 and TRBJ1-6; 9 nucleotides align to TRBD1. Germline lookup yields CDR1 MNHEY and CDR2 SVGAGI. V lost 8 bases to trimming and J lost 9 bases; unmatched junction nucleotides: 11. The CDR3 sequence is 15 residues long. Here the CDR3 reads CASRVSQGALSPLHF. The CDR3 DNA reads TGTGCCAGCCGGGTTTCACAGGGGGCGCTTTCACCCCTCCACTTT.

V gene TRBV5-1 combines with J gene TRBJ2-1; 7 nucleotides agree with TRBD2. The junction had 8 bases not matched to a gene; V was cut back by 0 bases and J by 8 bases. The CDR3 extends over 15 amino acids. Germline V gene lookup returns CDR1 SGHRS and CDR2 YFSETQ. The CDR3 loop reads CASSLVAGEGYEQFF. The CDR3 DNA follows: TGCGCCAGCAGCTTGGTTGCGGGAGAAGGCTATGAGCAGTTCTTC.

The rearrangement links TRBV11-3 to TRBJ2-7; maybe TRBD2 (6 bases). The V end was cut by 5 bases, the J end by 0 bases, with 14 bases between. CDR3 length equals 15 residues. Looked up from germline, CDR1 is SGHNT and CDR2 is YENEEA. The CDR3 bases are TGTGCCAGCAGCCGTCCGGGACTTCACTCCTACGAGCAGTACTTC. This codes for CASSRPGLHSYEQYF.

The chain uses TRBV12-5 and TRBJ2-1; TRBD2 aligns across 13 bases. The germline V gene has CDR1 LGHNT and CDR2 FRNRAP. This CDR3 has 18 residues. V was pared by 2 bases and J by 1 base, with 5 bases of the junction left unmatched. The CDR3 bases are TGTGCTAGTGGTTTGACTAGCGGGAGGGCCCAATCCTACAATGAGCAGTTCTTC. It is translated as CASGLTSGRAQSYNEQFF.

The chain couples TRBV5-4 to TRBJ2-3, with TRBD2 identical over 10 bases. Germline V gene lookup returns CDR1 SGHNT and CDR2 YYREEE (reference sequence). V lost 0 bases and J lost 5; bases outside the gene matches: 9. The CDR3 has 17 amino acids. In nucleotides, the CDR3 is TGTGCCAGCAGCTTGGCTAGCGGGGGACCCGAGGTAGATACGCAGTATTTT. It specifies CASSLASGGPEVDTQYF.

The V gene is TRBV7-3, the J gene TRBJ1-6; a possible D gene is TRBD1 (5 bases). Deletions cut 8 bases from V and 1 base from J, with 6 bases between. Germline V gene sequence: CDR1 SGHTA, CDR2 FQGTGA. This CDR3 contains 13 residues. The CDR3 loop reads CASGHSYNSPLHF. CDR3 sequence (DNA): TGTGCCAGCGGACATTCCTATAATTCACCCCTCCACTTT.

The rearrangement uses TRBV15 and TRBJ2-1; 7 bases agree with TRBD2. The V gene's germline CDR1 is LNHNV and CDR2 YYDKDF (reference sequence). With 5 bases clipped from V and 8 bases from J, the junction kept 15 bases outside the gene matches. The CDR3 runs 16 residues. The CDR3 DNA follows: TGTGCCACCAGCGGATACCTGAGCGGGGATAGGGATGAGCAGTTCTTC. Translating it yields CATSGYLSGDRDEQFF.